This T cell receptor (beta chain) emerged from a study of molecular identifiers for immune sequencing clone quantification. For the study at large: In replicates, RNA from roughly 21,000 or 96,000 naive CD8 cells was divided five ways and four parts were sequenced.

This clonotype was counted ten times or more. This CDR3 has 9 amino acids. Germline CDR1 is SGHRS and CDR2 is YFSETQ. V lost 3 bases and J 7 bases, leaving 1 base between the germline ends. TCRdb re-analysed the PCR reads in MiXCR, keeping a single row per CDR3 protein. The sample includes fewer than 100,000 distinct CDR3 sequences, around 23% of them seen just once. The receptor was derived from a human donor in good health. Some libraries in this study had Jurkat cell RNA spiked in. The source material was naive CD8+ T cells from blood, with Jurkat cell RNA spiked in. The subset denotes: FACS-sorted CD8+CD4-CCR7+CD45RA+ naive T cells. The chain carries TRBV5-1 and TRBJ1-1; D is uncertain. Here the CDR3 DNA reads TGCGCCAGCAGCTATGAAGCTTTCTTT. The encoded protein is CASSYEAFF.